Following are 23 T cell receptor beta chains from one sample sequenced in a study of T cell changes during pregnancy in multiple sclerosis. Only in-frame clones appear in the TCRdb table, and some are missing; sequencing was by immunoSEQ multiplex PCR. Here the sample spans around 66,000 clones, about 92% being singletons. The source material was peripheral blood, sampled in the first trimester of pregnancy. Receptor source: a female donor in good health, enrolled as a control in a pregnancy study.

This chain links TRBV28 with TRBJ2-3, with no clear D. Per germline, CDR1 MDHEN and CDR2 SYDVKM. Trimming pared 5 bases from V and 0 bases from J, leaving 15 bases between. The length of the CDR3 is 16 residues. The chain's CDR3 is CASSATISLSTDTQYF. For the CDR3, the DNA is TGTGCCAGCAGTGCCACTATCAGCCTAAGCACAGATACGCAGTATTTT.

The V call is TRBV30, the J call TRBJ2-1, with D unclear. The ends were cut back, 0 bases at V and 5 bases at J, with 11 bases in the middle. This CDR3 has 14 amino acids. CDR1 is GTSNPN, CDR2 SVGIG, per germline (reference sequence). The CDR3 region has the DNA TGTGCCTGGAGTGTACCCGGCGGAAACAATGAGCAGTTCTTC. Translation gives CAWSVPGGNNEQFF.

CDR3 protein: CASSQALVAGAIYEQYF. The CDR3 DNA sequence: TGCGCCAGCAGCCAGGCCCTAGTAGCGGGGGCCATCTACGAGCAGTACTTC. V is TRBV4-1 and J is TRBJ2-7; 9 nucleotides line up with TRBD2. The CDR3 is made up of 17 amino acids. Germline V gene data show CDR1 as MGHRA and CDR2 as YSYEKL. With V trimmed by 3 bases and J by 3 bases, 12 bases remained unmatched.

The rearrangement uses TRBV19 and TRBJ2-3; TRBD2 matches 11 bases. CDR1 and CDR2 (germline): LNHDA, SQIVND (reference sequence). The CDR3 covers 17 residues. Trimming removed 6 bases from V and 1 base from J; junction bases left unmatched: 9. Here the CDR3 DNA reads TGTGCCAGTAGGGGGCTAGCGGGAGGCGTCGGCACAGATACGCAGTATTTT. This codes for CASRGLAGGVGTDTQYF.

This chain joins TRBV28 and TRBJ1-6, with D maybe TRBD1 (5 bases). Deletions cut 6 bases from V and 7 bases from J, with 10 bases between. CDR1 and CDR2 (germline): MDHEN, SYDVKM. This CDR3 has 13 amino acids. The CDR3 loop reads CASSEGVNSPLHF. Here the CDR3 DNA reads TGTGCCAGCAGCGAAGGGGTAAATTCACCCCTCCACTTT.

The chain links TRBV7-2 to TRBJ1-4; D call uncertain. V lost 1 base and J 13 bases, leaving 13 bases between the germline ends. The germline V gene encodes CDR1 SGHTA and CDR2 FQGNSA. CDR3 length: 13 residues. The CDR3 bases are TGTGCCAGCAGCTTAGATATGGGCAGCCCACTGTTTTTT. It codes for CASSLDMGSPLFF.

The chain uses TRBV15 and TRBJ2-7, with 10 bases lining up with TRBD2. The CDR3 length is 14 residues. With 8 bases clipped from V and 7 bases from J, the junction kept 11 bases outside the gene matches. Germline CDR1 reads LNHNV; CDR2 reads YYDKDF (reference sequence). For the CDR3, the DNA is TGTGCCACCCAAGATTCCCCACTAGCGGGAGAGCAGTACTTC. Translated: CATQDSPLAGEQYF.

This chain links TRBV2 with TRBJ2-3; D might be TRBD2 (6 bases). CDR3 length: 13 residues. Germline V gene sequence: CDR1 SNHLY, CDR2 FYNNEI. With 3 bases removed from V and 11 bases from J, the gap between germline ends came to 15 bases. The CDR3 DNA sequence: TGTGCCAGCAGTGACAGCGGGTCCCCCCGGCAGTATTTT. This encodes CASSDSGSPRQYF. Full variable domain (remainder filled in from reference TRBV2 and TRBJ2-3): EPEVTQTPSHQVTQMGQEVILRCVPISNHLYFYWYRQILGQKVEFLVSFYNNEISEKSEIFDDQFSVERPDGSNFTLKIRSTKLEDSAMYFCASSDSGSPRQYFGPGTRLTVL.

This clone was seen once. The chain carries TRBV5-1 and TRBJ1-4; tentatively, D is TRBD1 (6 bases). Germline CDR1 is SGHRS and CDR2 is YFSETQ. The CDR3 totals 19 residues. V gave up 5 bases and J gave up 2 bases, with 25 bases separating them. The CDR3 DNA reads TGCGCCAGCAGTATGTGGGATATTAACAGGGCCGCGACTAATGAAAAACTGTTTTTT. Its protein product is CASSMWDINRAATNEKLFF.

This chain links TRBV7-9 with TRBJ1-4; no reliable D call. In germline, CDR1 is SEHNR, CDR2 FQNEAQ (reference sequence). The length of the CDR3 is 12 residues. V lost 5 bases and J 4 bases, leaving 5 bases between the germline ends. The CDR3 sequence: CASSPHNEKLFF. CDR3 nucleotide sequence: TGTGCCAGCAGCCCACATAATGAAAAACTGTTTTTT.

The chain is built from TRBV11-2 and TRBJ2-7; 7 positions agree with TRBD1. The CDR3 extends over 19 amino acids. Germline assignment: CDR1 SGHAT and CDR2 FQNNGV. Losses at the gene ends were 2 bases for V and 7 bases for J; bases not matched to a gene: 23. Here the CDR3 DNA reads TGTGCCAGCAGCTTACCCCGGGACAGAGAAGGAGTTACTACGGGGGAGCAGTACTTC. Translation gives CASSLPRDREGVTTGEQYF.

This clone has a handful of counts. The chain links TRBV7-9 to TRBJ1-5; unclear D gene. The CDR3 extends over 14 amino acids. Trimming left V 5 bases short and J 1 base short, with 9 bases between. Germline V gene sequence: CDR1 SEHNR, CDR2 FQNEAQ (reference sequence). Here the CDR3 reads CASSVSGSNQPQHF. The CDR3 nucleotides are TGTGCCAGCAGCGTGTCCGGGAGCAATCAGCCCCAGCATTTT.

Only one count was recorded for this clone. The rearrangement uses TRBV7-9 and TRBJ2-2, with D possibly being TRBD2 (5 bases). Per germline, CDR1 SEHNR and CDR2 FQNEAQ (reference sequence). V dropped 3 bases and J dropped 4 bases, with 15 bases sitting between them. The CDR3 totals 16 residues. The DNA of the CDR3 is TGTGCCAGCAGCTTCGAAAAGGACTCAACCACCGGGGAGCTGTTTTTT. Amino acids: CASSFEKDSTTGELFF.

This clone was seen ten or more times. CDR3 amino acids: CASSERELGETQYF. CDR3 sequence (DNA): TGTGCCAGCAGCGAGCGGGAGTTAGGGGAGACCCAGTACTTC. This rearrangement joins TRBV5-4 to TRBJ2-5; TRBD2 aligns across 8 bases. This CDR3 is built from 14 residues. With 4 bases clipped from V and 5 bases from J, the junction kept 7 bases outside the gene matches. Germline V lookup: CDR1 SGHNT, CDR2 YYREEE (reference sequence). Together with reference TRBV5-4 and TRBJ2-5, the CDR3 gives the full variable domain: ETGVTQSPTHLIKTRGQQVTLRCSSQSGHNTVSWYQQALGQGPQFIFQYYREEENGRGNFPPRFSGLQFPNYSSELNVNALELDDSALYLCASSERELGETQYFGPGTRLLVL.

The V and J genes are TRBV2 and TRBJ1-3, with TRBD1 identical over 7 bases. The germline V gene has CDR1 SNHLY and CDR2 FYNNEI. The CDR3 is 14 residues long. V gave up 4 bases and J gave up 0 bases; unmatched junction bases: 0. CDR3 in DNA: TGTGCCAGCAGTGGGGACAGCTCTGGAAACACCATATATTTT. Its protein is CASSGDSSGNTIYF.

V and J are TRBV5-4 and TRBJ2-2; D ambiguous. In germline, CDR1 is SGHNT, CDR2 YYREEE (reference sequence). CDR3 length: 13 amino acids. Trimming took 4 bases from V and 7 from J, leaving 11 bases between them. The CDR3 DNA reads as TGTGCCAGCAGCCAACCCTCCGGCGGGGAGCTGTTTTTT. Translated: CASSQPSGGELFF.

The chain recombines TRBV7-2 with TRBJ2-3; 7 nucleotides line up with TRBD2. There are 18 residues in the CDR3. The germline V gene has CDR1 SGHTA and CDR2 FQGNSA. Trimming removed 7 bases from V and 4 bases from J; junction bases left unmatched: 20. CDR3 sequence: CASTSFSSGIGDSDTQYF. For the CDR3, the DNA is TGTGCCAGCACTTCCTTCTCCAGCGGGATTGGGGACTCAGATACGCAGTATTTT.

The CDR3: CASGYTGGGAGAFF. The CDR3 DNA is TGTGCCAGCGGATATACAGGGGGCGGAGCAGGCGCTTTCTTT. The J gene is TRBJ1-1, the V gene TRBV27; 9 bases fit TRBD1. Trimming removed 8 bases from V and 11 bases from J; junction bases left unmatched: 15. This CDR3 is built from 14 residues. Germline assignment: CDR1 MNHEY and CDR2 SMNVEV (reference sequence).

This rearrangement joins TRBV19 to TRBJ2-1, with 7 nucleotides matching TRBD2. J lost 8 bases, V lost 2 bases, and 12 bases had no gene match. CDR3 length: 16 amino acids. Looked up from germline, CDR1 is LNHDA and CDR2 is SQIVND (reference sequence). The CDR3 DNA follows: TGTGCCAGTAGTATACTCTGGCGCGGGAGTAGCGATGAGCAGTTCTTC. Translating it yields CASSILWRGSSDEQFF.

The genes are TRBV5-1 and TRBJ1-6; 11 bases fit TRBD1. From germline, CDR1 is SGHRS and CDR2 YFSETQ. The CDR3 totals 15 residues. V shed 4 bases, J shed 9 bases, and the junction held 6 bases outside the gene matches. The CDR3 loop reads CASSRSGTGGSPLHF. CDR3 nucleotides: TGCGCCAGCAGCCGCTCGGGGACAGGGGGTTCACCCCTCCACTTT.

In nucleotides, the CDR3 is TGTGCCAGCAGCTTGGGACTAGCGGGCTCCTACGAGCAGTACTTC. Translated, it gives CASSLGLAGSYEQYF. V is TRBV7-3 and J is TRBJ2-7; TRBD2 matches at 12 bases. The CDR3 contains 15 residues. Looked up from germline, CDR1 is SGHTA and CDR2 is FQGTGA. J was trimmed by 0 bases and V by 3 bases; bases with no gene match: 0.

CDR3 loop: CASSQDTPGQPREPQHF. CDR3 in DNA: TGCGCCAGCAGCCAAGATACGCCGGGACAGCCAAGGGAGCCCCAGCATTTT. V usage is TRBV4-3 and J usage is TRBJ1-5, with 7 bases aligning to TRBD1. Germline V gene lookup returns CDR1 LGHNA and CDR2 YSLEER. This CDR3 is 17 amino acids long. V lost 0 bases to trimming and J lost 8 bases; unmatched junction nucleotides: 13.

As DNA, the CDR3 is TGTGCCAGCAGTTTAGAGACCGGGGAGCTGTTTTTT. Its translation: CASSLETGELFF. The chain carries TRBV27 and TRBJ2-2; D is uncertain. Germline V CDR1 and CDR2: MNHEY, SMNVEV (reference sequence). The CDR3 sequence is 12 residues long. Trimming left V 2 bases short and J 5 bases short, with 3 bases between.